The T cell receptor (beta chain) under discussion was sequenced for a study of naive and memory T cell subsets. Treatment indicated: skin biopsy from PPD injection site in Mantoux-positive individual. Unsorted total RNA, roughly 1 to 1,100 ng, was DNase treated before reverse transcription. A UMI-containing oligonucleotide was joined by 3' ligation to the TCR cDNA template. Tuberculin skin test biopsies were taken where PPD was injected in Mantoux-positive people. This clonotype was counted ten times or more. Alpha and beta constant region primers primed reverse transcription for blood and skin samples. The SP2 primer and nested alpha and beta constant region primers amplified ligated cDNA in four rounds. One entry per CDR3 protein, called by TCRdb with MiXCR from the UMI-ligation and nested PCR reads. Among 17,000 or so distinct CDR3 sequences listed, more than 9% were seen once. Deletions cut 3 bases from V and 4 bases from J, with 19 bases between. Per the germline V gene, CDR1 is SGHRS and CDR2 is YFSETQ. There are 16 residues in the CDR3.

The chain uses TRBV5-1 and TRBJ2-5, with D maybe TRBD1 (5 bases). The sample in question was skin, obtained from a tuberculin skin test site. This clonotype was sampled from an adult in good health. The CDR3 protein is CASSWGDSLGRETQYF. CDR3 bases: TGCGCCAGCAGCTGGGGTGACAGCCTCGGCCGAGAGACCCAGTACTTC.